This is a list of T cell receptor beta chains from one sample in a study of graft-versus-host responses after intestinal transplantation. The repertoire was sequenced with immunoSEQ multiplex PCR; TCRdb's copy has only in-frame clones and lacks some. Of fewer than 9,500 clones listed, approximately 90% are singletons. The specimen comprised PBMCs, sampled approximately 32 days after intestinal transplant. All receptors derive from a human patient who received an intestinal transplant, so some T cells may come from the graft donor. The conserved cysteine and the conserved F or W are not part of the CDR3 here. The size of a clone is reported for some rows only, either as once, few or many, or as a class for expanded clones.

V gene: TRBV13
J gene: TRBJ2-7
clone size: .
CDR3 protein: ASSLGPHGYEQY

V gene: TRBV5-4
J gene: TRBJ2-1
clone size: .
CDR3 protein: ASSLTDNEQF

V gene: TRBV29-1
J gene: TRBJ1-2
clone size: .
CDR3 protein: SVATTGPINGYT

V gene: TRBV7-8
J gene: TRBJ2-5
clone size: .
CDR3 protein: ASSRNGQGYETQY

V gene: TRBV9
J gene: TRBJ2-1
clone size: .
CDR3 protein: ASSVGAHRSSYNEQF

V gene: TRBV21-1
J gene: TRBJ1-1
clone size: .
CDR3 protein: ASSKGPPGRGQNTEAF

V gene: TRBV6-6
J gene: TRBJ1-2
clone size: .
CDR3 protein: ASTYGTGGAGGYT

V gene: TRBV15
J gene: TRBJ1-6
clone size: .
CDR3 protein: ATTFAYNSPLH

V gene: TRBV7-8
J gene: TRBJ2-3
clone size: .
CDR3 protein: ASSSNTQY

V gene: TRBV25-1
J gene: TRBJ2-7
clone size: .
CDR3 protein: ATGRGQGYEQY

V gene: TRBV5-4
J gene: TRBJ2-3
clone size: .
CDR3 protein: ASTKRGLTDTQY

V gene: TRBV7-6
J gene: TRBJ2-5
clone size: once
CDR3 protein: ASSLDMETQY

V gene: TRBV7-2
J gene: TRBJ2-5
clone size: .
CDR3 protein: ASSHYETQY

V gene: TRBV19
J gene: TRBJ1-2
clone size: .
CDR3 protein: ATNPKGARYGYT

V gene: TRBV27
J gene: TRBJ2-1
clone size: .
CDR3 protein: ASSSRTRNRQF

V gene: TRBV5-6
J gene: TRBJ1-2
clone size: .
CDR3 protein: ASSLRGNYGYT

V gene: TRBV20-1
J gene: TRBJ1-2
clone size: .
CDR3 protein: SARRVDGYT

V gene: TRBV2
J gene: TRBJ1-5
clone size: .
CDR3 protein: ASTTPGQSNQPQH

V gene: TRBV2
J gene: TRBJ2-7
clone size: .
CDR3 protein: ASSDGGQPFQY

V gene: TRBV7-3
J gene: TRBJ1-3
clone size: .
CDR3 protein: ASTKGRFRAPGNTIY

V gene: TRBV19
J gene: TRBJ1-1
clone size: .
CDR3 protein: ASSIAPLPGYREDTEAF

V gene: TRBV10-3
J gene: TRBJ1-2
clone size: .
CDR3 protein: AISDSNYGYT

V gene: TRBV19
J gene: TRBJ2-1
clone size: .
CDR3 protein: ASSIAGGFSEQF

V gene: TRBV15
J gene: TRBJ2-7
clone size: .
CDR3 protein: ATSPLSRDRTYEQY

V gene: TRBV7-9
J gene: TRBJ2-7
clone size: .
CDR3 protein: ASSAGDGGLFNEQY

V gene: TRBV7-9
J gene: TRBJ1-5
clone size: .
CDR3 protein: ASSLGGQPQH

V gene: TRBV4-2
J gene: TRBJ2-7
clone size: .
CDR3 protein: ASSHRRVRNFSYEQY